This TCR beta chain was captured in a study of long-term antiretroviral therapy in people with HIV. Study-level points and caveats: Narrower CDR3 length ranges marked HIV repertoires relative to controls.

About this clone itself: Its target is unknown.

Runs used v3.0 of the immunoSEQ assay and were done at survey level. The data were produced by immunoSEQ multiplex PCR, yet TCRdb's version contains in-frame clones alone and is incomplete. This table holds 25,000 to 35,000 clones, approximately 86% found once. CDR3 size: 12 residues. CDR1 is ENHRY, CDR2 SYGVKD, per germline. The V gene lost 6 bases and the J gene lost 7 bases, with 10 bases spanning the gap. The specimen comprised unsorted PBMCs, sampled around 5 years before starting antiretroviral therapy. This chain uses TRBV10-3 with TRBJ2-1, with D perhaps TRBD1 (6 bases). The clonotype comes from a man over 45 with HIV. The CDR3 nucleotides read TGTGCCATCAGCCAGGGGCTGAATGAGCAGTTCTTC. Translating it yields CAISQGLNEQFF.